This paragraph reports one T cell receptor (beta chain). These data are taken from a study of response to subunit inactivated influenza vaccine. Unmatched junction bases numbered 5, after V lost 0 bases and J lost 6 bases. The CDR3 is made up of 14 amino acids. CDR1 is SGHTA and CDR2 is FQGNSA in the germline V gene. TCRdb recomputed calls from the RT-PCR reads with MiXCR, one row per CDR3 protein. The repertoire consists of hundreds of thousands of distinct CDR3 sequences, with roughly 14% occurring once and the leading ten covering 11%. The sequence derives from a man aged 50-60 years who received an inactivated influenza vaccine. This chain connects TRBV7-2 to TRBJ2-7; 7 bases are shared with TRBD1. The starting material was PBMCs from blood, obtained 11 to 12 days after vaccination. CDR3 in amino acids: CASSLAQTGSEQYF. The CDR3 DNA sequence: TGTGCCAGCAGCTTAGCCCAGACAGGGTCCGAGCAGTACTTC.